The entry that follows covers one TCR beta chain sequence. Specified time point: week 3, after first cycle of checkpoint inhibitor. These data come from a study of blood T cell dynamics during melanoma immunotherapy. Repertoires were generated with immunoSEQ multiplex PCR, while TCRdb's copy carries only in-frame clones and drops some. The sample carries about 9,000 clones, around 86% recorded once. V shed 3 bases and J 2 bases; nucleotides not matched to a gene: 2. This CDR3 is built from 15 residues. The germline V gene has CDR1 MNHEY and CDR2 SMNVEV (reference sequence). The TCR comes from a human donor with melanoma. The chain employs TRBV27 and TRBJ2-7; the match to TRBD1 covers 12 bases. The specimen comprised blood, sampled from a patient treated with checkpoint blockade. The chain's CDR3 is CASSLGTGGPYEQYF. CDR3 bases: TGTGCCAGCAGTTTGGGGACAGGGGGCCCCTACGAGCAGTACTTC.